This T cell receptor beta chain comes out of a study of T cell repertoires in cytomegalovirus infection. Germline V gene lookup returns CDR1 SGHVT and CDR2 SQSDAQ. The V segment lost 2 bases and the J segment 5 bases; nucleotides outside the gene matches: 7. This CDR3 comprises 15 residues. This clonotype was seen ten or more times. One entry per CDR3 protein, called by TCRdb with MiXCR from the reads. Among around 440,000 distinct CDR3 sequences listed, about 10% were seen once. Input material: PBMCs. The clonotype was recovered from a human donor in good health (CMV status not recorded). Some clones in this sample may be carry-over from other donors' samples. The gene calls are TRBV7-4 and TRBJ2-3, with 7 bases fitting TRBD2. CDR3 coding DNA: TGTGCCAGCAGCTTAAGGCGGGAGTTGGTAGATACGCAGTATTTT. This sequence encodes CASSLRRELVDTQYF.